These T cell receptor beta chains were read from a single sample in a study of blood T cells in healthy people across ages. TCRdb analysed the 5' RACE reads with MiXCR anew, one entry per CDR3 protein. Of over 600,000 distinct CDR3 sequences listed, roughly 56% were seen once; the top ten hold about a quarter. Material: blood. The receptor set was obtained from a middle-aged man in good health. The CDR3 runs from the conserved cysteine through the conserved F or W. D genes are given only for firm matches. Size is stated for part of the rows, as once, few or many counts, or as a class when the clone is expanded.

TRBJ2-7	TRBD2	.	TRBV7-2	CASSFEAGTSGSYEQYF	TGTGCCAGCAGCTTTGAAGCCGGGACTAGCGGGAGTTACGAGCAGTACTTC
TRBJ2-3	TRBD1	many	TRBV7-9	CASSSRKTGGAERAPRDTQYF	TGTGCCAGCAGCTCCCGAAAAACAGGGGGCGCAGAGCGGGCACCTAGGGATACGCAGTATTTT
TRBJ1-1	TRBD1	.	TRBV27	CASRPGQGARWYEAFF	TGTGCCAGCAGGCCGGGACAGGGGGCGAGATGGTATGAAGCTTTCTTT
TRBJ2-1	TRBD2	.	TRBV7-9	CASSGQLAGGINEQFF	TGTGCCAGCAGCGGTCAACTAGCGGGAGGCATCAACGAGCAGTTCTTC
TRBJ2-5	.	.	TRBV2	CASSEGTGRAQYF	TGTGCCAGCAGTGAGGGGACTGGACGGGCCCAGTACTTC
TRBJ2-3	.	.	TRBV28	CASSGIRDHFKDTQYF	TGTGCCAGCAGCGGGATCCGGGACCACTTTAAAGATACGCAGTATTTT
TRBJ2-5	.	.	TRBV24-1	CATSDLGETQYF	TGTGCCACCAGTGATTTGGGAGAGACCCAGTACTTC
TRBJ1-5	.	.	TRBV12-3/TRBV12-4	CASSLRQAINQPQHF	TGTGCCAGCAGTTTACGGCAGGCCATCAATCAGCCCCAGCATTTT
TRBJ2-5	.	.	TRBV29-1	CSVAAGQYF	TGCAGCGTTGCTGCAGGACAGTACTTC
TRBJ2-1	.	.	TRBV6-5	CASIKAGPNNEQFF	TGTGCCAGCATAAAGGCGGGACCCAACAATGAGCAGTTCTTC
TRBJ2-1	.	.	TRBV10-3	CAISESREAADNEQFF	TGTGCCATCAGTGAGTCGAGGGAAGCGGCAGACAATGAGCAGTTCTTC
TRBJ2-3	.	many	TRBV7-9	CASSLGRGWGDTQYF	TGTGCCAGCAGCTTGGGCAGGGGTTGGGGTGATACGCAGTATTTT
TRBJ1-2	.	.	TRBV29-1	CSVHNRVGGYTF	TGCAGCGTCCACAACAGGGTAGGAGGCTACACCTTC
TRBJ2-3	.	.	TRBV12-3/TRBV12-4	CASTPVGDTQYF	TGTGCCAGCACCCCCGTCGGGGATACGCAGTATTTT
TRBJ2-5	TRBD2	.	TRBV15	CATSTRRTSGGETQYF	TGTGCCACCAGCACGCGACGGACTAGCGGGGGAGAGACCCAGTACTTC
TRBJ2-7	.	.	TRBV7-9	CASSHDGYEQYF	TGTGCCAGCAGCCATGACGGATACGAGCAGTACTTC
TRBJ2-5	.	.	TRBV5-4	CASSLQGRLGEETQYF	TGTGCCAGCAGCTTACAGGGACGTTTGGGTGAAGAGACCCAGTACTTC
TRBJ2-5	.	few	TRBV7-2	CASSLKRQETQYF	TGTGCCAGCAGCTTAAAAAGGCAAGAGACCCAGTACTTC
TRBJ1-2	TRBD1	many	TRBV7-9	CAGTDRVNGYTF	TGTGCCGGGACGGACAGGGTAAATGGCTACACCTTC
TRBJ2-1	TRBD1	.	TRBV2	CASRELGQGSYNEQFF	TGTGCCAGCAGAGAACTGGGACAGGGATCCTACAATGAGCAGTTCTTC
TRBJ1-2	.	few	TRBV29-1	CSVGRVSNYGYTF	TGCAGCGTGGGGAGGGTGTCTAACTATGGCTACACCTTC
TRBJ2-7	TRBD1	.	TRBV12-5	CASGPGTGPYEQYF	TGTGCTAGTGGTCCCGGGACAGGACCCTACGAGCAGTACTTC
TRBJ1-2	.	.	TRBV18	CASSPPAIPYYGYTF	TGTGCCAGCTCACCCCCAGCGATCCCCTACTATGGCTACACCTTC
TRBJ1-6	.	.	TRBV10-3	CATVSESANSPLHF	TGTGCCACCGTCAGTGAAAGTGCTAATTCACCCCTCCACTTT
TRBJ1-5	.	many	TRBV4-1	CASSDTGRNQPQHF	TGCGCCAGCAGCGACACCGGGAGGAATCAGCCCCAGCATTTT
TRBJ2-5	.	.	TRBV9	CASSPQADTQETQYF	TGTGCCAGCAGCCCGCAGGCAGACACTCAAGAGACCCAGTACTTC
TRBJ2-1	.	.	TRBV2	CASRQQPGPLLQFF	TGTGCCAGCAGACAGCAACCGGGACCCCTCTTGCAGTTCTTC
TRBJ1-5	.	.	TRBV24-1	CATSGDRNQPQHF	TGTGCCACCAGTGGGGACCGAAATCAGCCCCAGCATTTT
TRBJ2-3	.	.	TRBV7-2	CASSSSHQGTDTQYF	TGTGCCAGCAGCTCTAGCCATCAGGGCACAGATACGCAGTATTTT
TRBJ2-3	.	once	TRBV28	CASTGQPTDTQYF	TGTGCCAGCACCGGACAGCCCACAGATACGCAGTATTTT
TRBJ1-1	.	.	TRBV6-5	CASSGSPGGIPEAFF	TGTGCCAGCAGCGGGTCCCCAGGTGGGATCCCTGAAGCTTTCTTT
TRBJ1-1	.	.	TRBV10-3	CAIGGGIDTEAFF	TGTGCCATCGGGGGGGGAATTGACACTGAAGCTTTCTTT
TRBJ2-1	TRBD2	.	TRBV20-1	CSASPTWIAGGNYNEQFF	TGCAGTGCCTCACCTACGTGGATAGCGGGGGGCAACTACAATGAGCAGTTCTTC
TRBJ2-1	.	.	TRBV6-5	CASSSLSNEQFF	TGTGCCAGCAGTTCCCTGTCTAATGAGCAGTTCTTC
TRBJ1-4	.	.	TRBV27	CASASGLAEKLFF	TGTGCCAGCGCCTCAGGACTGGCAGAAAAACTGTTTTTT
TRBJ2-7	.	few	TRBV9	CASSVGGTASYEQYF	TGTGCCAGCAGCGTAGGCGGGACTGCATCCTACGAGCAGTACTTC
TRBJ2-3	.	.	TRBV9	CASSADQGTQYF	TGTGCCAGCAGCGCAGATCAGGGTACGCAGTATTTT
TRBJ2-5	TRBD2	.	TRBV2	CASSHRLAGGSETQYF	TGTGCCAGCAGTCATAGACTAGCGGGAGGGTCGGAGACCCAGTACTTC
TRBJ1-2	.	many	TRBV9	CASSDRVHGYTF	TGTGCCAGCAGCGACAGAGTTCATGGCTACACCTTC
TRBJ2-5	.	.	TRBV5-5	CASSLSSRAETQYF	TGTGCCAGCAGCTTGAGCTCCAGGGCGGAGACCCAGTACTTC
TRBJ2-1	.	.	TRBV5-1	CASSIISQGGEQFF	TGCGCCAGCAGCATAATTTCTCAGGGAGGTGAGCAGTTCTTC
TRBJ1-2	.	.	TRBV29-1	CSAQEAYGYTF	TGCAGCGCACAGGAGGCCTATGGCTACACCTTC
TRBJ2-5	.	.	TRBV6-6	CASSYPGIGYQYF	TGTGCCAGCAGTTACCCGGGGATAGGGTACCAGTACTTC
TRBJ2-1	TRBD2	.	TRBV7-3	CASGLAGQNKQFF	TGTGCCAGCGGACTAGCGGGACAAAATAAGCAGTTCTTC
TRBJ2-3	.	.	TRBV20-1	CSATFLYPHSTDTQYF	TGCAGTGCAACATTCCTTTACCCGCATAGCACAGATACGCAGTATTTT
TRBJ1-1	.	few	TRBV2	CASSPSRDANTEAFF	TGTGCCAGCAGTCCCTCGCGGGATGCGAACACTGAAGCTTTCTTT
TRBJ1-1	TRBD1	.	TRBV24-1	CATSDPDRVGTEAFF	TGTGCCACCAGTGATCCGGACAGGGTAGGGACTGAAGCTTTCTTT